This T cell receptor beta chain was retrieved from a study of CD8 T cells in ankylosing spondylitis. TCRdb re-analysed the 5' RACE reads in MiXCR, keeping a single row per CDR3 protein. The data show 150,000 to 200,000 distinct CDR3 sequences, with about 18% seen just once and around 4.7% held by the top ten. The CDR3 consists of 16 residues. Deletions cut 2 bases from V and 0 bases from J, with 12 bases between. CDR1 and CDR2 from the germline V gene are SGHRS and YFSETQ. This clonotype was recorded at least ten times. V and J are TRBV5-1 and TRBJ2-4; D is possibly TRBD2 (5 bases). This receptor was identified in a male donor aged 5-30 years with ankylosing spondylitis or in good health (not recorded which). Specimen: blood, either unsorted or a sorted T cell fraction (not recorded which). CDR3 DNA: TGCGCCAGCAGCTTCGAGGGTCCCTTAGCCAAAAACATTCAGTACTTC. It encodes CASSFEGPLAKNIQYF.